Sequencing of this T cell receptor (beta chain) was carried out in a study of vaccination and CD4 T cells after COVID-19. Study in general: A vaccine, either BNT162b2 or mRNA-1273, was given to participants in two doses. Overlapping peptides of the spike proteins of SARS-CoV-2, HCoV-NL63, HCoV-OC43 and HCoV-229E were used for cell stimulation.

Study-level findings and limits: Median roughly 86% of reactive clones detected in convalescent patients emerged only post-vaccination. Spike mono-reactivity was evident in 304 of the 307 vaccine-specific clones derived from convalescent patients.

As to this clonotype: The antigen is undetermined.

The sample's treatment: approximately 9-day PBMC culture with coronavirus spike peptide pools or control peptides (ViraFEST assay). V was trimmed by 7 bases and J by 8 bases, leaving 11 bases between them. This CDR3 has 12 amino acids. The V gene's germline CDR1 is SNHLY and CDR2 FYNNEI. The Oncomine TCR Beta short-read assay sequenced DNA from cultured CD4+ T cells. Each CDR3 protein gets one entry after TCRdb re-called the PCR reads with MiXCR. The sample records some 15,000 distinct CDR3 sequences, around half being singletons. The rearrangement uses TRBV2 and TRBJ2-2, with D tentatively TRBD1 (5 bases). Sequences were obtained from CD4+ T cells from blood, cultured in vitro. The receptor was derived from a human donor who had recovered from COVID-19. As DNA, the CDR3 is TGTGCCAGCACTGCAGGGCCAGGGGAGCTGTTTTTT. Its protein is CASTAGPGELFF.